The T cell receptor (beta chain) under discussion was sequenced for a study of post-analysis software for immune sequencing data. Carried by the TCR beta cDNA libraries were unique molecular identifiers. TCRdb reprocessed the PCR reads with MiXCR, giving one entry per CDR3 protein. Seen here are about 540,000 distinct CDR3 sequences, 34% observed once, and the top ten hold 4.5% to 7.5%. Trimming took off 4 bases at V and 6 bases at J, with 13 bases between the two ends. Looked up from germline, CDR1 is SGHRS and CDR2 is YFSETQ. CDR3 size: 14 residues. Notes on this clonotype: Its target is not known.

Study-wide points: A significant reduction in normalized Chao1 diversity was observed in multiple sclerosis patients versus controls. Clustering by F measure revealed strong co-clustering among samples prepared together in one batch. Elevated frequency relative to controls characterized roughly 5 TRBV segments in patients, TRBV5-6, TRBV5-1 and TRBV20-1 among them.

The clonotype originates from a girl aged 2 to 17 with multiple sclerosis. The J gene is TRBJ2-2, the V gene TRBV5-1; tentatively, D is TRBD1 (6 bases). What was sequenced was blood. This chain's CDR3 is CASSKDGGAGELFF. CDR3 DNA: TGCGCCAGCAGCAAAGATGGGGGCGCCGGGGAGCTGTTTTTT.